The 25 T cell receptor beta chains in this list originate from one sample, sequenced in a study of cytomegalovirus exposure and HLA in healthy donors (dated by TCRdb to the late 2010s). Library method: the immunoSEQ multiplex PCR assay. A mixture of 60 forward primers for TCR Vbeta segments and 13 reverse primers for TCR Jbeta segments was used in the multiplex PCR. The source is immuneACCESS, and TCRdb retained only in-frame sequences with V and J called. Part of the clones is not carried over; for the studies checked, unresolved V genes explain less than half of this, and the remainder is unexplained. This sample holds about 130,000 clones; around 75% were observed only once. Around 2.9% of the sample is held by the ten biggest clonotypes. Sequenced sample: PBMCs. The receptors were gathered from a man aged 25-40 years in good health and CMV-seronegative.

This clone was seen a few times. This chain uses TRBV2 with TRBJ1-5; the match to TRBD1 covers 8 bases. V gave up 4 bases and J gave up 5 bases; unmatched junction bases: 7. The CDR3 sequence is 15 residues long. Germline assignment: CDR1 SNHLY and CDR2 FYNNEI. CDR3 DNA: TGTGCCAGCAGTGCAACGGGACAGGTTTATCAGCCCCAGCATTTT. As protein: CASSATGQVYQPQHF.

The chain couples TRBV5-1 to TRBJ1-1; TRBD1 matches 7 bases. CDR1 and CDR2 (germline): SGHRS, YFSETQ. V shed 0 bases, J shed 5 bases, and the junction held 4 bases outside the gene matches. The CDR3 has 14 residues. CDR3 coding DNA: TGCGCCAGCAGCTTGGAGGGGGCCTGGACTGAAGCTTTCTTT. Protein product: CASSLEGAWTEAFF.

The chain links TRBV6-5 to TRBJ2-1, with 12 bases fitting TRBD2. With 2 bases clipped from V and 4 bases from J, the junction kept 3 bases outside the gene matches. CDR3 length: 16 residues. Germline CDR1 reads MNHEY; CDR2 reads SVGAGI. CDR3 protein: CASSYASGGEYNEQFF. In DNA form, the CDR3 reads TGTGCCAGCAGTTACGCTAGCGGGGGGGAGTACAATGAGCAGTTCTTC.

This clone has only a few counts. The chain employs TRBV5-6 and TRBJ1-5; a weak D match, TRBD1 (5 bases). V was trimmed by 2 bases and J by 7 bases, leaving 10 bases between them. CDR3 length: 13 residues. Germline lookup yields CDR1 SGHDT and CDR2 YYEEEE. For the CDR3, the DNA is TGTGCCAGCAGCTTCCTCCGGGGGCAGCCCCAGCATTTT. It yields the protein CASSFLRGQPQHF.

The genes are TRBV18 and TRBJ2-6; the D gene is possibly TRBD2 (6 bases). With 3 bases removed from V and 4 bases from J, the gap between germline ends came to 10 bases. The CDR3 contains 15 residues. Germline CDR1 is KGHSH and CDR2 is LQKENI. CDR3: CASSPRGSGANVLTF. Written as DNA, the CDR3 is TGTGCCAGCTCACCTCGGGGGTCGGGGGCCAACGTCCTGACTTTC.

CDR3 coding DNA: TGCAGCACAACACCCGGGACTAGCGGTTTCAACAATGAGCAGTTCTTC. This translates into CSTTPGTSGFNNEQFF. V is TRBV29-1 and J is TRBJ2-1; 11 nucleotides match TRBD2. Germline lookup yields CDR1 SQVTM and CDR2 ANQGSEA. CDR3 size: 16 residues. Trimming removed 8 bases from V and 5 bases from J; junction bases left unmatched: 14.

The chain is built from TRBV11-3 and TRBJ2-1; no clear D gene. This CDR3 contains 13 residues. V shed 5 bases and J shed 5 bases, with 10 bases lying between them. In germline, CDR1 is SGHNT, CDR2 YENEEA. The CDR3 loop reads CASSPNYDNEQFF. The CDR3, as DNA: TGTGCCAGCAGCCCCAACTACGACAATGAGCAGTTCTTC.

This chain connects TRBV7-9 to TRBJ1-1; maybe TRBD1 (6 bases). The CDR3 extends over 15 amino acids. Germline lookup yields CDR1 SEHNR and CDR2 FQNEAQ (reference sequence). The V and J ends lost 5 bases and 2 bases respectively, with 15 bases between them. The CDR3 loop reads CASSADRLHNTEAFF. As DNA, the CDR3 is TGTGCCAGCAGCGCGGACAGACTTCATAACACTGAAGCTTTCTTT.

V is TRBV7-2 and J is TRBJ2-3; tentatively, D is TRBD2 (6 bases). V was clipped by 5 bases and J by 6 bases, with 12 bases between them. The CDR3 runs 13 residues. The germline CDR1 and CDR2 sequences are SGHTA and FQGNSA. The DNA of the CDR3 is TGTGCCAGCAGCGGAACTAGCTTGGATACGCAGTATTTT. It yields the protein CASSGTSLDTQYF. The full variable domain, its missing parts supplied by reference TRBV7-2 and TRBJ2-3, is GAGVSQSPSNKVTEKGKDVELRCDPISGHTALYWYRQSLGQGLEFLIYFQGNSAPDKSGLPSDRFSAERTGGSVSTLTIQRTQQEDSAVYLCASSGTSLDTQYFGPGTRLTVL.

Of note for this clone: Other DNA sequences in this specimen translate into the identical CDR3. The rearrangement links TRBV29-1 to TRBJ1-3, with a tentative D call TRBD1 (5 bases). The CDR3 totals 14 residues. V was cut by 3 bases and J by 0 bases, with 9 bases left in between. From germline, CDR1 is SQVTM and CDR2 ANQGSEA. This CDR3 reads CSVDMDNSGNTIYF. CDR3 coding DNA: TGCAGCGTTGATATGGACAACTCTGGAAACACCATATATTTT.

The chain links TRBV6-1 to TRBJ1-2; TRBD1 is a possible D gene (6 bases). Trimming cost V 6 bases and J 6 bases, with 17 bases left between them. The CDR3 is 14 amino acids. Germline V gene data show CDR1 as MNHNS and CDR2 as SASEGT. CDR3 nucleotides: TGTGCCAGCAGCGAAATACTCGACAGGAATGGCTACACCTTC. It encodes CASSEILDRNGYTF.

The J gene is TRBJ2-2, the V gene TRBV6-6; possible D gene TRBD2, 5 bases. Per germline, CDR1 MNHNY and CDR2 SVGAGI (reference sequence). The V end lost 2 bases, the J end lost 5 bases, and 15 bases lay between the germline ends. CDR3 length: 16 amino acids. CDR3 residues: CASSYVGRGDTGELFF. CDR3 sequence (DNA): TGTGCCAGCAGTTACGTGGGCCGGGGAGATACCGGGGAGCTGTTTTTT.

The J gene is TRBJ2-3, the V gene TRBV9; tentatively, D is TRBD1 (5 bases). The ends were cut back, 0 bases at V and 1 base at J, with 12 bases in the middle. Germline CDR1 is SGDLS and CDR2 is YYNGEE. CDR3 size: 16 residues. The CDR3 DNA reads TGTGCCAGCAGCGTAGAGGGGTCGGGTCGCACAGATACGCAGTATTTT. Amino acid sequence: CASSVEGSGRTDTQYF.

A few counts support this clone. The chain is built from TRBV11-2 and TRBJ2-5, with D possibly TRBD1 on 5 matching bases. The V gene lost 6 bases and the J gene lost 0 bases, with 11 bases spanning the gap. The CDR3 runs 14 residues. Per germline, CDR1 SGHAT and CDR2 FQNNGV. CDR3 nucleotide sequence: TGTGCCAGCAGATCGGACACCTACCAAGAGACCCAGTACTTC. It specifies CASRSDTYQETQYF.

This chain joins TRBV21-1 and TRBJ1-1; the tabulated D call, TRBD1, remains unverified against the DNA. TRBV21-1 is described as a pseudogene. The CDR3 is 17 residues long. This chain's CDR3 is CASSKEGDRGSNTEAFF. CDR3 coding DNA: TGTGCCAGCAGCAAAGAGGGGGACAGGGGGTCGAACACTGAAGCTTTCTTT.

Points on this clone: Mismatch with germline at one junction end may stem from a read error. The chain joins TRBV6-5 to TRBJ1-1, with 8 bases lining up with TRBD1. The CDR3 extends over 13 amino acids. CDR1 is MNHEY and CDR2 is SVGAGI in the germline V gene. The CDR3 sequence is CASSRGRAGFASF. In DNA form, the CDR3 reads TGTGCCAGCAGCAGGGGGCGCGCGGGTTTTGCTTCCTTT.

The V gene is TRBV12-5, the J gene TRBJ2-1, with D perhaps matching TRBD1 (7 bases). This CDR3 is 13 amino acids long. Deletions cut 8 bases from V and 6 bases from J, with 14 bases between. Per germline, CDR1 LGHNT and CDR2 FRNRAP. The CDR3 bases are TGTGCTAGTAGGAGGGGGCTTGTCAATGAGCAGTTCTTC. Encoded protein: CASRRGLVNEQFF.

The rearrangement uses TRBV10-1 and TRBJ2-7, with 10 bases matching TRBD2. The CDR3 is 17 residues long. V was pared by 0 bases and J by 3 bases, with 8 bases of the junction left unmatched. The V gene's germline CDR1 is WNHNN and CDR2 SYGVQD (reference sequence). CDR3 loop: CASSESTELAGIYEQYF. CDR3 coding DNA: TGCGCCAGCAGTGAGTCGACGGAACTAGCGGGGATCTACGAGCAGTACTTC.

The CDR3 nucleotides are TGTGCCAGCAGTATGGGACTAGCGGGAGTGGGGGGGGGTGAGCAGTTCTTC. Its translation is CASSMGLAGVGGGEQFF. The chain is built from TRBV9 and TRBJ2-1; TRBD2 agrees at 14 bases. Germline-derived CDR1 and CDR2 are SGDLS and YYNGEE. Unmatched junction bases numbered 13, after V lost 5 bases and J lost 9 bases. This CDR3 has 17 residues.

The chain employs TRBV10-3 and TRBJ1-2; 8 bases agree with TRBD1. Germline-derived CDR1 and CDR2 are ENHRY and SYGVKD. J was trimmed by 2 bases and V by 5 bases; bases with no gene match: 7. The length of the CDR3 is 15 residues. Here the CDR3 reads CAISSVQGENYGYTF. CDR3 DNA sequence: TGTGCCATCAGTTCTGTACAGGGGGAAAACTATGGCTACACCTTC.

The chain carries TRBV28 and TRBJ1-5; 8 bases line up with TRBD1. The V segment lost 7 bases and the J segment 1 base; nucleotides outside the gene matches: 6. The CDR3 totals 15 residues. In germline, CDR1 is MDHEN, CDR2 SYDVKM. The CDR3 DNA sequence: TGTGCCAGCATGGGGAGACAGGGGAGCAATCAGCCCCAGCATTTT. Translated: CASMGRQGSNQPQHF.

This clone has more than one count but fewer than ten. V and J are TRBV29-1 and TRBJ1-1; D gene unclear. Germline assignment: CDR1 SQVTM and CDR2 ANQGSEA. The CDR3 consists of 11 residues. Trimming took off 2 bases at V and 2 bases at J, with 3 bases between the two ends. CDR3 residues: CSVEQNTEAFF. The CDR3 DNA reads as TGCAGCGTTGAACAAAACACTGAAGCTTTCTTT.

The chain links TRBV4-1 to TRBJ1-2, with D perhaps TRBD1 (6 bases). Trimming cost V 3 bases and J 2 bases, with 10 bases left between them. Germline V gives CDR1 MGHRA, CDR2 YSYEKL. CDR3 length: 14 amino acids. CDR3 sequence reads: CASSHLGQNYGYTF. The CDR3 coding sequence is TGCGCCAGCAGCCATTTAGGACAGAACTATGGCTACACCTTC.

V is TRBV5-1 and J is TRBJ2-5; 14 nucleotides align to TRBD2. The V gene end was trimmed by 4 bases and the J gene end by 5 bases; junction bases not matched to a gene: 7. In germline, CDR1 is SGHRS, CDR2 YFSETQ. This CDR3 contains 16 residues. CDR3 loop: CASSMGTSGSGETQYF. DNA for the CDR3: TGCGCCAGCAGCATGGGGACTAGCGGGAGTGGTGAGACCCAGTACTTC.

The chain uses TRBV6-5 and TRBJ1-2, with D hard to call. Trimming took 2 bases from V and 3 from J, leaving 7 bases between them. Germline lookup yields CDR1 MNHEY and CDR2 SVGAGI. There are 13 residues in the CDR3. CDR3 nucleotides: TGTGCCAGCAGTTACGTCCGGGACTATGGCTACACCTTC. Translation gives CASSYVRDYGYTF.